Shown below are 27 T cell receptor beta chains from a single sample sequenced in a study of shared clonotypes between healthy human individuals. Profiling relied on immunoSEQ multiplex PCR, and the TCRdb table lists in-frame clones only, not all of them. The table has approximately 940,000 clones, 76% seen once. The sequenced material came from memory CD4+ T cells sorted from blood. Sample subset: CD45RA-negative fraction. These receptors originate from a man younger than 35 in good health.

This clone was seen only once. The chain has TRBV5-1 and TRBJ2-2, with TRBD2 matching 12 bases. The V gene's germline CDR1 is SGHRS and CDR2 YFSETQ. V was pared by 4 bases and J by 3 bases, with 4 bases of the junction left unmatched. The CDR3 runs to 16 residues. CDR3 nucleotides: TGCGCCAGCAGCCCCCGGACTAGCGGGGACACCGGGGAGCTGTTTTTT. It is translated as CASSPRTSGDTGELFF.

The table lists this clone with a count of one. This chain connects TRBV19 to TRBJ2-5; the D is unclear. Germline lookup yields CDR1 LNHDA and CDR2 SQIVND (reference sequence). Trimming took off 3 bases at V and 5 bases at J, with 10 bases between the two ends. The CDR3 is made up of 13 amino acids. In DNA form, the CDR3 reads TGTGCCAGTAGTATTTTCCCCTCGGAGACCCAGTACTTC. It codes for CASSIFPSETQYF.

The chain recombines TRBV14 with TRBJ1-3, with unresolved D. Germline V CDR1 and CDR2: SGHDN, FVKESK. CDR3 length equals 16 residues. V was shortened by 3 bases and J by 0 bases, with 12 bases between the two germline ends. The CDR3 DNA reads TGTGCCAGCAGCCAGTCACCTCCCAGCTCTGGAAACACCATATATTTT. Its protein product is CASSQSPPSSGNTIYF.

There are many counts of this clone. The J gene is TRBJ2-7, the V gene TRBV15; 12 bases align to TRBD2. CDR3 length: 15 residues. J gave up 2 bases and V 3 bases, and 2 bases lay outside the gene matches. Germline values: CDR1 LNHNV, CDR2 YYDKDF (reference sequence). The CDR3 spells CATSSRTSGAYEQYF. The CDR3 bases are TGTGCCACCAGCAGCAGGACTAGCGGGGCCTACGAGCAGTACTTC.

This clone was observed a handful of times. Here the CDR3 reads CASSSDRGSTNQPQHF. The DNA for the CDR3 is TGTGCCAGCAGCAGTGACAGGGGATCGACCAATCAGCCCCAGCATTTT. The V call is TRBV21-1, the J call TRBJ1-5; the table's D call, TRBD1, was not checked against the DNA. TRBV21-1 constitutes a pseudogene. CDR3 length: 16 amino acids.

The V gene is TRBV18, the J gene TRBJ2-1; 10 positions match TRBD2. The CDR3 runs to 16 residues. V shed 2 bases and J 4 bases; nucleotides not matched to a gene: 5. Germline values: CDR1 KGHSH, CDR2 LQKENI. CDR3 bases: TGTGCCAGCTCACCAACTACTAGCGGGACTTACAATGAGCAGTTCTTC. Translated, it gives CASSPTTSGTYNEQFF. The variable domain in full, with the rest retrieved from reference TRBV18 and TRBJ2-1, is NAGVMQNPRHLVRRRGQEARLRCSPMKGHSHVYWYRQLPEEGLKFMVYLQKENIIDESGMPKERFSAEFPKEGPSILRIQQVVRGDSAAYFCASSPTTSGTYNEQFFGPGTRLTVL.

A remark on this clone: A far bigger clonotype differs at one base, so this is likely a read error. The chain combines TRBV5-1 with TRBJ1-2, with 7 bases identical to TRBD1. J lost 4 bases, V lost 5 bases, and 2 bases had no gene match. The CDR3 has 12 residues. Looked up from germline, CDR1 is SGHRS and CDR2 is YFSETQ. CDR3 nucleotide sequence: TGCGCCAGCAGGACAGGGACCTATGGCTACACCTTC. Translated: CASRTGTYGYTF.

The chain combines TRBV6-1 with TRBJ2-7, with a tentative D call TRBD1 (6 bases). CDR3 length equals 13 residues. The germline V gene encodes CDR1 MNHNS and CDR2 SASEGT. Trimming pared 6 bases from V and 2 bases from J, leaving 11 bases between. The CDR3 here is CASSTQGTYEQYF. DNA of the CDR3: TGTGCCAGCAGCACACAGGGTACCTACGAGCAGTACTTC.

V and J are TRBV2 and TRBJ2-2; 8 bases agree with TRBD1. CDR3 size: 16 residues. Trimming cost V 6 bases and J 2 bases; bases outside gene matches: 8. CDR1 and CDR2 (germline): SNHLY, FYNNEI. The CDR3 loop reads CASRARQGPNTGELFF. The CDR3 DNA sequence: TGTGCCAGCAGGGCGAGACAGGGGCCTAACACCGGGGAGCTGTTTTTT.

The gene calls are TRBV15 and TRBJ2-7; D is unresolved. The germline CDR1 and CDR2 sequences are LNHNV and YYDKDF (reference sequence). V lost 2 bases to trimming and J lost 3 bases, with 17 bases between them. The CDR3 contains 16 residues. The CDR3 spells CATSRLGGQFFYEQYF. Written as DNA, the CDR3 is TGTGCCACCAGCAGACTTGGCGGCCAATTCTTCTACGAGCAGTACTTC.

The gene calls are TRBV30 and TRBJ1-3, with 7 bases identical to TRBD1. After removal of 1 base from V and 0 bases from J, the junction contained 3 bases not matched to a gene. This CDR3 has 15 amino acids. The germline gives CDR1 GTSNPN, CDR2 SVGIG (reference sequence). The chain's CDR3 is CAWSAGQASGNTIYF. In DNA form, the CDR3 reads TGTGCCTGGAGTGCTGGACAGGCCTCTGGAAACACCATATATTTT. The full variable domain, in which reference TRBV30 and TRBJ1-3 provide the parts outside the CDR3, is SQTIHQWPATLVQPVGSPLSLECTVEGTSNPNLYWYRQAAGRGLQLLFYSVGIGQISSEVPQNLSASRPQDRQFILSSKKLLLSDSGFYLCAWSAGQASGNTIYFGEGSWLTVV.

Only one count was recorded for this clone. V and J are TRBV6-5 and TRBJ1-1; no clear D gene. V was cut by 0 bases and J by 4 bases, with 9 bases left in between. The CDR3 length is 14 residues. Germline V gene lookup returns CDR1 MNHEY and CDR2 SVGAGI. CDR3 sequence reads: CASSYSIAGTEAFF. For the CDR3, the DNA is TGTGCCAGCAGTTACTCGATAGCAGGCACTGAAGCTTTCTTT.

This clone was counted a single time. This chain connects TRBV6-1 to TRBJ1-4; D unclear. Looked up from germline, CDR1 is MNHNS and CDR2 is SASEGT. Trimming removed 4 bases from V and 2 bases from J, with 8 bases in between. The CDR3 has 14 amino acids. The CDR3 sequence: CASSGGMTNEKLFF. In DNA, the CDR3 is TGTGCCAGCAGTGGTGGGATGACTAATGAAAAACTGTTTTTT.

The chain joins TRBV10-3 to TRBJ2-7, with D perhaps assigned TRBD1 or TRBD2 (6 bases each). Deletions cut 7 bases from V and 3 bases from J, with 16 bases between. The CDR3 is 14 amino acids. From germline, CDR1 is ENHRY and CDR2 SYGVKD. CDR3 nucleotide sequence: TGTGCCATCAAAGGAGGGACATCGAGCTACGAGCAGTACTTC. Amino acid sequence: CAIKGGTSSYEQYF.

Notes on this clone: The sample holds other DNA sequences that translate to the same CDR3. The gene calls are TRBV2 and TRBJ2-5, with D hard to call. CDR3 length: 11 residues. Germline lookup yields CDR1 SNHLY and CDR2 FYNNEI. V dropped 5 bases and J dropped 4 bases, with 5 bases sitting between them. The CDR3 bases are TGTGCCAGCAGTACCGGAGAGACCCAGTACTTC. It codes for CASSTGETQYF.

The chain couples TRBV7-2 to TRBJ1-3, with D hard to call. The CDR3 is made up of 14 amino acids. Germline values: CDR1 SGHTA, CDR2 FQGNSA. The V end was cut by 2 bases, the J end by 2 bases, with 7 bases between. The CDR3 loop is CASSLTWTGNTIYF. The CDR3 nucleotides are TGTGCCAGCAGCTTAACCTGGACTGGAAACACCATATATTTT.

CDR3 DNA: TGTGCCAGCAGTTTAGACAGGGGAGTGGATGGCTACACCTTC. Translation gives CASSLDRGVDGYTF. V and J are TRBV27 and TRBJ1-2; 8 nucleotides line up with TRBD1. Trimming removed 2 bases from V and 6 bases from J; junction bases left unmatched: 5. This CDR3 is 14 amino acids long. CDR1 is MNHEY, CDR2 SMNVEV, per germline (reference sequence).

The gene calls are TRBV19 and TRBJ1-5; no reliable D call. The germline V gene encodes CDR1 LNHDA and CDR2 SQIVND (reference sequence). Trimming took off 3 bases at V and 0 bases at J, with 9 bases between the two ends. This CDR3 is 15 amino acids long. In nucleotides, the CDR3 is TGTGCCAGTAGTATTCCCCCTTATAGCAATCAGCCCCAGCATTTT. Its protein is CASSIPPYSNQPQHF.

V usage is TRBV7-2 and J usage is TRBJ2-3, with 7 bases fitting TRBD2. This CDR3 has 16 residues. With V trimmed by 6 bases and J by 7 bases, 16 bases remained unmatched. CDR1 is SGHTA and CDR2 is FQGNSA in the germline V gene. CDR3: CASSRGGVISGNTQYF. The CDR3 DNA is TGTGCCAGCAGTAGGGGCGGGGTCATAAGCGGGAATACGCAGTATTTT.

V usage is TRBV28 and J usage is TRBJ1-6; the match to TRBD1 covers 9 bases. Germline CDR1 reads MDHEN; CDR2 reads SYDVKM. Trimming took 8 bases from V and 10 from J; bases not matched to a gene: 6. There are 13 residues in the CDR3. CDR3 sequence: CASVRDRASPLHF. CDR3 coding DNA: TGTGCCAGCGTCCGGGACAGGGCCTCACCCCTCCACTTT.

On this clone itself: This sample includes further DNA sequences coding for the same CDR3. The chain joins TRBV18 to TRBJ1-2; TRBD1 agrees at 7 bases. J lost 5 bases, V lost 6 bases, and 6 bases had no gene match. Germline CDR1 is KGHSH and CDR2 is LQKENI. CDR3 length: 13 amino acids. The CDR3 nucleotides are TGTGCCAGCTCCCCCGGACAGGATTATGGCTACACCTTC. It translates to CASSPGQDYGYTF.

This clone has only one observation. This chain links TRBV5-4 with TRBJ1-1, with 7 bases aligning to TRBD1. This CDR3 is built from 13 residues. Germline V lookup: CDR1 SGHNT, CDR2 YYREEE (reference sequence). V trimming: 3 bases; J trimming: 4 bases; junction bases outside the gene matches: 3. In DNA form, the CDR3 reads TGTGCCAGCAGCTGGGCAGGGGGCACTGAAGCTTTCTTT. Its translation: CASSWAGGTEAFF.

This clone occurred many times. The chain is built from TRBV5-1 and TRBJ2-2; D ambiguous. This CDR3 has 13 residues. V was clipped by 2 bases and J by 6 bases, with 8 bases between them. Germline-derived CDR1 and CDR2 are SGHRS and YFSETQ. CDR3 nucleotide sequence: TGCGCCAGCAGCTTTTCCAACCCCGGGGAGCTGTTTTTT. Its translation: CASSFSNPGELFF.

CDR3 in amino acids: CASSLENRFSYNEQFF. Written as DNA, the CDR3 is TGCGCCAGCAGCTTGGAGAACAGGTTTTCCTACAATGAGCAGTTCTTC. This chain uses TRBV5-1 with TRBJ2-1, with a weak D call TRBD1 (5 bases). CDR1 SGHRS and CDR2 YFSETQ come from the germline V gene. V was cut by 0 bases and J by 1 base, with 11 bases left in between. The CDR3 contains 16 residues.

This clone was observed once. This rearrangement joins TRBV5-1 to TRBJ2-2, with D possibly matching TRBD1 (7 bases). The germline CDR1 and CDR2 sequences are SGHRS and YFSETQ. The CDR3 sequence is 22 residues long. The V and J ends lost 0 bases and 5 bases respectively, with 32 bases between them. As DNA, the CDR3 is TGCGCCAGCAGCTTGGGTTTAGCGGTCGTGACAGGGTCTCTGCGACGGACCGGGGAGCTGTTTTTT. The encoded protein is CASSLGLAVVTGSLRRTGELFF. The variable domain in full, completed from reference TRBV5-1 and TRBJ2-2, reads KAGVTQTPRYLIKTRGQQVTLSCSPISGHRSVSWYQQTPGQGLQFLFEYFSETQRNKGNFPGRFSGRQFSNSRSEMNVSTLELGDSALYLCASSLGLAVVTGSLRRTGELFFGEGSRLTVL.

Points on this clone: The same CDR3 is also encoded by other DNA sequences in this sample. This chain links TRBV30 with TRBJ1-1; D unresolved. Germline V gene sequence: CDR1 GTSNPN, CDR2 SVGIG (reference sequence). This CDR3 spans 13 amino acids. Trimming cost V 6 bases and J 0 bases, with 11 bases left between them. The CDR3 DNA reads TGTGCCTGCCCTGGCGGGATGAACACTGAAGCTTTCTTT. It is translated as CACPGGMNTEAFF.

The chain uses TRBV6-1 and TRBJ2-1; 7 nucleotides agree with TRBD2. V shed 4 bases, J shed 4 bases, and the junction held 10 bases outside the gene matches. The CDR3 is made up of 16 amino acids. CDR1 is MNHNS and CDR2 is SASEGT in the germline V gene. The CDR3 spells CASSATLAAIYNEQFF. The DNA of the CDR3 is TGTGCCAGCAGTGCTACCCTAGCGGCGATTTACAATGAGCAGTTCTTC.